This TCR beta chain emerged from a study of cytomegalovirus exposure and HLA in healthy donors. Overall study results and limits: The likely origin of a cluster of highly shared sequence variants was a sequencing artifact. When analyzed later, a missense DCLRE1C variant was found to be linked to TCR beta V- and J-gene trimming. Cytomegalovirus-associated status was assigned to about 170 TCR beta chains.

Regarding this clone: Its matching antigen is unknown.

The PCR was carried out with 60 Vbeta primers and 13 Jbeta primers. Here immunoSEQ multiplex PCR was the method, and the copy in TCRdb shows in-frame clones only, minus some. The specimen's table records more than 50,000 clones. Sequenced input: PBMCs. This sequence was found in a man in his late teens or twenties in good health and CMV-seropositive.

CDR3 DNA: TGTGCCAGCAGCACAAGGGACAGGGGGCCAGATACGCAGTATTTT. Its translation: CASSTRDRGPDTQYF. The V call is TRBV7-9, the J call TRBJ2-3; 12 nucleotides line up with TRBD1. CDR3 length: 15 amino acids. J was trimmed by 4 bases and V by 5 bases; bases with no gene match: 4. Germline V lookup: CDR1 SEHNR, CDR2 FQNEAQ (reference sequence).